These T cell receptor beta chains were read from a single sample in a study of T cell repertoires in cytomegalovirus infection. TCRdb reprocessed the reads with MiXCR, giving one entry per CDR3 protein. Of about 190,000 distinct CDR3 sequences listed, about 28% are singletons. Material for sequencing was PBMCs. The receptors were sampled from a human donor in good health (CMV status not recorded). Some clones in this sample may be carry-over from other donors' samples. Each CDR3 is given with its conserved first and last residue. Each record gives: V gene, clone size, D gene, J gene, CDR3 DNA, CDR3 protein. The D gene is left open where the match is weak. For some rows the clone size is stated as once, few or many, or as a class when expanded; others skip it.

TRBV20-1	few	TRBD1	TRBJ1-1	TGCAGTGCTAGACCCGGGACAGGGGACACTGAAGCTTTCTTT	CSARPGTGDTEAFF
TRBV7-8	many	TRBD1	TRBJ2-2	TGTGCCAGCAGCTTGGGACAGGGGACCGGGGAGCTGTTTTTT	CASSLGQGTGELFF
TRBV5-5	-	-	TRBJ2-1	TGTTCCAGCAGCTTGAGGTGGATTGCTGAGCAGTTCTTC	CSSSLRWIAEQFF
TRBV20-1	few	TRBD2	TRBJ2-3	TGCAGTGCAACCGGGACTAGCCGCACAGATACGCAGTATTTT	CSATGTSRTDTQYF
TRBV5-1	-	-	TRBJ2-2	TGCGCCAGCAGCTTGGCCGGGACAACTAACACCGGGGAGCTGTTTTTT	CASSLAGTTNTGELFF
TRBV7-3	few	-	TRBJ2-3	TGTGCCAGCAGCTTAACGTTCGGCAGCACAGATACGCAGTATTTT	CASSLTFGSTDTQYF
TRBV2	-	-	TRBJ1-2	TGTGCCAGCAACGAGACCCCTCCGGGGGATGGCTACACCTTC	CASNETPPGDGYTF
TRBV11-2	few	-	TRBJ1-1	TGTGCCAGCAGCTCCGTTAAGAACAGGGATCAAACTGAAGCTTTCTTT	CASSSVKNRDQTEAFF
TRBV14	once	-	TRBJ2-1	TGTGCCAGCAGCCAAGAGGTTCGGGATGAGCAGTTCTTC	CASSQEVRDEQFF
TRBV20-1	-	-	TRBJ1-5	TGCAGTGCTAGAGATAGGCGGAATCAGCCCCAGCATTTT	CSARDRRNQPQHF
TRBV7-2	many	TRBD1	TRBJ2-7	TGTGCCAGCAGCTTAGGGCAGGGGGTTTACGAGCAGTACTTC	CASSLGQGVYEQYF
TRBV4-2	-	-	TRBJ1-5	TGTGCCAGCAGCCAAGAAGGAGGGGACGGCAATCAGCCCCAGCATTTT	CASSQEGGDGNQPQHF
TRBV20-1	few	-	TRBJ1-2	TGCAGTGCCACAGCTACAGTTTCCATCTATGGCTACACCTTC	CSATATVSIYGYTF
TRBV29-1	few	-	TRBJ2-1	TGCAGCGCTAGGACAGAGACCTACAATGAGCAGTTCTTC	CSARTETYNEQFF
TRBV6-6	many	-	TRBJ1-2	TGTGCCAGTTGCTTGGGAGCCAGCGATGGCTACACCTTC	CASCLGASDGYTF
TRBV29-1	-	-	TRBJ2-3	TGCAGCGTGGGAACACTAGGGGGTTCCCCGGGGGATACGCAGTATTTT	CSVGTLGGSPGDTQYF